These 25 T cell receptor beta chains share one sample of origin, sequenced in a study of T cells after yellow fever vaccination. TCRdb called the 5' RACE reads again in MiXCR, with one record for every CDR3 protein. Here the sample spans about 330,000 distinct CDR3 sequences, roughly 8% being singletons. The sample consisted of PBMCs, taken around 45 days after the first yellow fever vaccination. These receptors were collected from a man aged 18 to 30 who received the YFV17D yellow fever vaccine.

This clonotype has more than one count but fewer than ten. CDR3 sequence reads: CASLPGQGETQYF. Here the CDR3 DNA reads TGTGCCAGCTTGCCGGGACAGGGGGAGACCCAGTACTTC. The gene calls are TRBV18 and TRBJ2-5; 10 bases map to TRBD1. The CDR3 runs 13 residues. V dropped 7 bases and J dropped 5; count of bases not matched to a gene: 4. The germline V gene has CDR1 KGHSH and CDR2 LQKENI.

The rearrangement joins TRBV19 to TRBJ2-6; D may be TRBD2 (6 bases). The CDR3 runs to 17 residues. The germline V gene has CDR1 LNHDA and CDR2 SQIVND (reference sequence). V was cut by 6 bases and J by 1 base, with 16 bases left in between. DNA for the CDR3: TGTGCCAGTAGAATGGGCGGGATGGGATCTGGGGCCAACGTCCTGACTTTC. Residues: CASRMGGMGSGANVLTF.

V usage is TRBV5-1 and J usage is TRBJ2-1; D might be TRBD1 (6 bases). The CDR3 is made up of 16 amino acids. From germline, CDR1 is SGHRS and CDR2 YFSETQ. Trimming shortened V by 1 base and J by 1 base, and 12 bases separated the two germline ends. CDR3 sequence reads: CASSLLDTGSYNEQFF. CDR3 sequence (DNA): TGCGCCAGCAGCTTGTTAGACACAGGGTCCTACAATGAGCAGTTCTTC.

CDR3 amino acids: CASSQGASPTGELFF. The CDR3 DNA reads as TGTGCCAGCAGCCAAGGGGCTAGCCCCACCGGGGAGCTGTTTTTT. The genes are TRBV4-2 and TRBJ2-2, with D possibly TRBD2 on 5 matching bases. CDR1 and CDR2 (germline): LGHNA, YNFKEQ. CDR3 length: 15 residues. Deletions cut 1 base from V and 4 bases from J, with 10 bases between.

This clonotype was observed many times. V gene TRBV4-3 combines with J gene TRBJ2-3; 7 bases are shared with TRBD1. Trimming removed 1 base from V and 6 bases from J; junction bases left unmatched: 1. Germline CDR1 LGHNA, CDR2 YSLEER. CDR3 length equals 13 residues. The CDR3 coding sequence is TGCGCCAGCAGCCAAGTGACAGGGGATACGCAGTATTTT. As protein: CASSQVTGDTQYF.

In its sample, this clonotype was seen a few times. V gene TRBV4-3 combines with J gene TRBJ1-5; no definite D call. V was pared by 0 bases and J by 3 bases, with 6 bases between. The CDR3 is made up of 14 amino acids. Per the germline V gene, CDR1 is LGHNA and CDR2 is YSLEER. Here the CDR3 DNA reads TGCGCCAGCAGCCAAGATCAGCACAATCAGCCCCAGCATTTT. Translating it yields CASSQDQHNQPQHF.

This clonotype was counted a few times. CDR3 amino acids: CASSSGLAGQETQYF. CDR3 bases: TGCGCCAGCAGCTCGGGACTAGCGGGACAAGAGACCCAGTACTTC. The chain joins TRBV5-1 to TRBJ2-5; 13 bases agree with TRBD2. CDR3 length equals 15 residues. The V segment lost 3 bases and the J segment 2 bases; nucleotides outside the gene matches: 1. Per the germline V gene, CDR1 is SGHRS and CDR2 is YFSETQ. Full variable domain (outside the CDR3, taken from reference TRBV5-1 and TRBJ2-5): KAGVTQTPRYLIKTRGQQVTLSCSPISGHRSVSWYQQTPGQGLQFLFEYFSETQRNKGNFPGRFSGRQFSNSRSEMNVSTLELGDSALYLCASSSGLAGQETQYFGPGTRLLVL.

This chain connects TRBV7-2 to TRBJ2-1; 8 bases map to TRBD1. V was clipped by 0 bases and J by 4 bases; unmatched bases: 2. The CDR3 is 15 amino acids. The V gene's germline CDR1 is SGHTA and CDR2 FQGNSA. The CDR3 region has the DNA TGTGCCAGCAGCTTAGCACAGGGGGTTTACAATGAGCAGTTCTTC. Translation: CASSLAQGVYNEQFF.

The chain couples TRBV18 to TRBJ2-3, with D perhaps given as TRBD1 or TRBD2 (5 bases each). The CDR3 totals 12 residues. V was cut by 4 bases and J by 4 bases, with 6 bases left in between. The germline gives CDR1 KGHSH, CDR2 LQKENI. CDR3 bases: TGTGCCAGCTCACAGGGACCAGATACGCAGTATTTT. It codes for CASSQGPDTQYF.

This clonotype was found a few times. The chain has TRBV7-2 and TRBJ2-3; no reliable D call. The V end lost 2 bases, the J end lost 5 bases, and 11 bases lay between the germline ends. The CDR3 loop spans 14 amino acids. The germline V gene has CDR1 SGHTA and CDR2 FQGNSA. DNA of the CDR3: TGTGCCAGCAGCTTAAACCCTCACGAAGATACGCAGTATTTT. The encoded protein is CASSLNPHEDTQYF.

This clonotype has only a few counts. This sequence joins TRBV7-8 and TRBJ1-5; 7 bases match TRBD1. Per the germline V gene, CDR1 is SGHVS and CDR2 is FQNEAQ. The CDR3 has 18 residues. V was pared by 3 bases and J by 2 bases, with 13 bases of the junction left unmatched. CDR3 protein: CASSFTRTGAVGNQPQHF. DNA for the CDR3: TGTGCCAGCAGCTTTACCCGAACAGGGGCTGTTGGCAATCAGCCCCAGCATTTT.

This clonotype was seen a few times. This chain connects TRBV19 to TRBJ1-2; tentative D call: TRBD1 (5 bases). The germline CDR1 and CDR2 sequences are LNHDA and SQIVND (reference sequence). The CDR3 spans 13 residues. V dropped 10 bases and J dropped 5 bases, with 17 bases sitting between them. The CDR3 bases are TGTGCCACCTCGGACGGGGGGGATTATGGCTACACCTTC. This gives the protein CATSDGGDYGYTF.

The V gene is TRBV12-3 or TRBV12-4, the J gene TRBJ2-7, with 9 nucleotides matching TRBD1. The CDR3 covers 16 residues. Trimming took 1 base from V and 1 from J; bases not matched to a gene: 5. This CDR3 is CASSLGGQGTSYEQYF. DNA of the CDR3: TGTGCCAGCAGTTTAGGGGGACAGGGCACGTCCTACGAGCAGTACTTC.

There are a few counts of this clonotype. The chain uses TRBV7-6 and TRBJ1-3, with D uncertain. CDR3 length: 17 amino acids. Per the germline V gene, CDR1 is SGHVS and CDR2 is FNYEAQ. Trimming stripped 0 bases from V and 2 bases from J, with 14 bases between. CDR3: CASSLAIRENPGNTIYF. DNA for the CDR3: TGTGCCAGCAGCTTAGCAATTAGGGAGAACCCTGGAAACACCATATATTTT.

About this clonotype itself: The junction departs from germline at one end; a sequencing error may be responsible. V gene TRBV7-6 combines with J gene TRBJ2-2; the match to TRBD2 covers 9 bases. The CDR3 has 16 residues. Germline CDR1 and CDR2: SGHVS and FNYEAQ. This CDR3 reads CTSSLARGGDTGELFF. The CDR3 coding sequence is TGTACCAGCAGCTTAGCGCGGGGGGGTGACACCGGGGAGCTGTTTTTT.

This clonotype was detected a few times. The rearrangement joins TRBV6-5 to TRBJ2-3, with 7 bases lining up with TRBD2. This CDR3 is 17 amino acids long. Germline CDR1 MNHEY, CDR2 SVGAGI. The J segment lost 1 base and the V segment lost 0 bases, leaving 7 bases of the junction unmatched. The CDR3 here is CASSYSASAGGTDTQYF. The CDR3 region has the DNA TGTGCCAGCAGTTACTCGGCTAGCGCGGGAGGCACAGATACGCAGTATTTT.

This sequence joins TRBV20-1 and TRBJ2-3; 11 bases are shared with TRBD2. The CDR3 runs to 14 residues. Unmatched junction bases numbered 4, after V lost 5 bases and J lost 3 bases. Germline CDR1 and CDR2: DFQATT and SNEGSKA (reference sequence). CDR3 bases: TGCAGTGCTCCCGGGACTAGCGGAACAGATACGCAGTATTTT. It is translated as CSAPGTSGTDTQYF.

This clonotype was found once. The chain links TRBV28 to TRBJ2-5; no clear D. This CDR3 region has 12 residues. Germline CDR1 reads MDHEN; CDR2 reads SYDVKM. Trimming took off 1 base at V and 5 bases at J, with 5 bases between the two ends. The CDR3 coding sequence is TGTGCCAGCAGTTTATTGAGGGAGACCCAGTACTTC. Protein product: CASSLLRETQYF.

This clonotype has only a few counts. CDR3 protein: CASRPDGERAAFF. CDR3 DNA sequence: TGTGCCAGCAGGCCCGACGGAGAACGTGCAGCTTTCTTT. The genes are TRBV6-6 and TRBJ1-1; D uncertain. V was pared by 6 bases and J by 10 bases, with 18 bases between. The CDR3 is 13 residues long. Germline CDR1 is MNHNY and CDR2 is SVGAGI (reference sequence).

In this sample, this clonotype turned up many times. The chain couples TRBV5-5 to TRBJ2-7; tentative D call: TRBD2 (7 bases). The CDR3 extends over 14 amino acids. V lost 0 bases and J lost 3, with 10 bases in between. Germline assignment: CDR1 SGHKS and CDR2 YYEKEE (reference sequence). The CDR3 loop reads CASSLGGGVYEQYV. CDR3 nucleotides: TGTGCCAGCAGCTTGGGAGGGGGGGTCTACGAGCAGTACGTC.

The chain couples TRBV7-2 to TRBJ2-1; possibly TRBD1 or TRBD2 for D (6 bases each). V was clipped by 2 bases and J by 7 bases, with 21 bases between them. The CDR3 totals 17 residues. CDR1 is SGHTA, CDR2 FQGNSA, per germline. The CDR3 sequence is CASSLYRGATTGNEQFF. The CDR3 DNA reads TGTGCCAGCAGCTTATATAGGGGGGCTACCACTGGGAATGAGCAGTTCTTC.

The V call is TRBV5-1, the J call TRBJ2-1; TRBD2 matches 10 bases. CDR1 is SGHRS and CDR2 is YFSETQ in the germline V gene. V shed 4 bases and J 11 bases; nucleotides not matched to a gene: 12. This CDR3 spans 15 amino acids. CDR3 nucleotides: TGCGCCAGCAGCCCCGGGACTAGCGAGCAGGGTAAGCAGTTCTTC. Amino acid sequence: CASSPGTSEQGKQFF.

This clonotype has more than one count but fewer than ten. The CDR3 region has the DNA TGTGCCAGCAGCTTCGCGGGACTCGGGACAGATACGCAGTATTTT. Translating gives CASSFAGLGTDTQYF. The V call is TRBV7-3, the J call TRBJ2-3, with a possible D match to TRBD2 (6 bases). CDR1 is SGHTA and CDR2 is FQGTGA in the germline V gene. This CDR3 has 15 amino acids. Trimming left V 3 bases short and J 3 bases short, with 13 bases between.

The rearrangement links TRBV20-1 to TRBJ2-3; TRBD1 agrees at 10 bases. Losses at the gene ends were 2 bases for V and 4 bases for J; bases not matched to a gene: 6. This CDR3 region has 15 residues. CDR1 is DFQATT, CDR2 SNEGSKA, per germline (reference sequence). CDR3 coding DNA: TGCAGTGCTAGAACCGGGACAGGGGAGTCAGATACGCAGTATTTT. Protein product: CSARTGTGESDTQYF.

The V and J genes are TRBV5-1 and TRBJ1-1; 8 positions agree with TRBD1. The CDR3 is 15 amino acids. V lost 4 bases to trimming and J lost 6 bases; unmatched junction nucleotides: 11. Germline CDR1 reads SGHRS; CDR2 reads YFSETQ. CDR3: CASSIGQGSIAEAFF. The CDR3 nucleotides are TGCGCCAGCAGCATCGGACAGGGTAGTATAGCTGAAGCTTTCTTT.